A few counts support the clone carrying this TCR beta chain. The sample comes from a study of cytotoxic CD8 clonotypes in ibrutinib-treated CLL. On the study more broadly: The study included roughly 10 relapsed/refractory and fewer than 16 treatment-naive patients; about 17 had IGHV unmutated disease.

This CDR3 contains 12 residues. Per germline, CDR1 SGHTA and CDR2 FQGNSA. V lost 1 base, J lost 8 bases, and 6 bases lay in between. The protocol was immunoSEQ multiplex PCR, while the TCRdb copy is restricted to in-frame clones and leaves out a portion. Found here are approximately 350,000 clones, about 64% of them singletons; the top ten hold roughly 6%. This rearrangement joins TRBV7-2 to TRBJ2-1; D is unclear. This TCR was sampled from a human donor with chronic lymphocytic leukemia. Sequenced material: PBMCs, taken after 36 months of ibrutinib treatment. The chain's CDR3 is CASSLDRYEQFF. The CDR3 bases are TGTGCCAGCAGCTTAGACAGATATGAGCAGTTCTTC.